This T cell receptor beta chain stems from a study of T cell responses to AZD1222 COVID-19 vaccine. The assay was immunoSEQ multiplex PCR, and TCRdb's table has in-frame clones only and misses some. This table holds about 140,000 clones, around 90% found once. Trimming stripped 3 bases from V and 6 bases from J, with 12 bases between. Germline assignment: CDR1 MRHNA and CDR2 SNTAGT. The CDR3 length is 14 residues. Study results and limitations: It was only after the peak T cell response that any repertoires were sampled. In the spike-specific TCR repertoire, nearly half reportedly target unmutated variant regions.

This clone was seen many times. What it binds is unknown. The V gene is TRBV6-4, the J gene TRBJ2-1; TRBD1 or TRBD2 may be the D gene (5 bases each). The TCR comes from an adult who received the AZD1222 COVID-19 vaccine. This sample comprised peripheral blood, obtained 28 days after the second AZD1222 dose. CDR3 residues: CASSEGLAGNEQFF. CDR3 in DNA: TGTGCCAGCAGTGAGGGGCTCGCGGGCAATGAGCAGTTCTTC.